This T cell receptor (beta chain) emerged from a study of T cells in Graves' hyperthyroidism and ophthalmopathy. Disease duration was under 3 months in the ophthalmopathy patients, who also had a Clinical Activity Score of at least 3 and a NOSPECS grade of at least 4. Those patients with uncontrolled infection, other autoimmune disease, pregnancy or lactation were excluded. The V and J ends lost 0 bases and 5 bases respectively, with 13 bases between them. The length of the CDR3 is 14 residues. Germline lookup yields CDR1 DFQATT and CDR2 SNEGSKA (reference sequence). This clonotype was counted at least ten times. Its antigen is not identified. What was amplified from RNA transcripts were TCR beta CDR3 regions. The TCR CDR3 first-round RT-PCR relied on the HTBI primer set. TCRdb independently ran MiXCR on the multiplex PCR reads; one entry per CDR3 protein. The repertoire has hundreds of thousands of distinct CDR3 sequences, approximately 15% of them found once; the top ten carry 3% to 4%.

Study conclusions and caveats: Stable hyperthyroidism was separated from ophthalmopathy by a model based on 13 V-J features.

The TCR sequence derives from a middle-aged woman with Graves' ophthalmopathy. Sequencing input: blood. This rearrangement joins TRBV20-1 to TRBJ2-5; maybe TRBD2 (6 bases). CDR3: CSARESLARETQYF. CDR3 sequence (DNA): TGCAGTGCTAGAGAATCTCTAGCGCGGGAGACCCAGTACTTC.